This T cell receptor beta chain was observed in a study of regulatory T cells in long-lasting Graves disease. General study points: Newly diagnosed Graves' patients had higher TCR diversity than persistent ones.

Noted time point: newly diagnosed GD, antithyroid drugs for less than 3 months. PBMC RNA was the source of the TCR library. The germline V gene has CDR1 MNHEY and CDR2 SVGEGT. This CDR3 has 14 residues. The V and J ends lost 2 bases and 9 bases respectively, with 14 bases between them. In this sample, this clonotype turned up a few times. Antigen: not known. Sequencing libraries for TCR beta were prepared with iRepertoire HTBI primers and Arm-PCR of CDR3 regions. Using its own MiXCR run on the multiplex PCR reads, TCRdb lists one record per CDR3 protein. The profile covers 350,000 to 450,000 distinct CDR3 sequences, with around 15% appearing a single time and around 27% taken by the ten largest. These data were also filed under a second study, of T cells in Graves' hyperthyroidism and ophthalmopathy. This second report adds: Clinical symptoms, serum thyroxine and TRAb, thyroid ultrasound and orbital computed tomography together formed the diagnostic basis. The majority of expanded thyroid clonotypes above 0.001 also appeared in blood.

The rearrangement links TRBV6-2 or TRBV6-3 to TRBJ2-1, with a weak D call TRBD2 (7 bases). The source material was peripheral blood mononuclear cells (PBMCs), sampled at new diagnosis, from a patient treated with antithyroid drugs. The clonotype was recovered from a middle-aged man with Graves disease. In DNA form, the CDR3 reads TGTGCCAGCAGTTACGGGGGGGGGGCAAGTGAGCAGTTCTTC. It translates to CASSYGGGASEQFF.